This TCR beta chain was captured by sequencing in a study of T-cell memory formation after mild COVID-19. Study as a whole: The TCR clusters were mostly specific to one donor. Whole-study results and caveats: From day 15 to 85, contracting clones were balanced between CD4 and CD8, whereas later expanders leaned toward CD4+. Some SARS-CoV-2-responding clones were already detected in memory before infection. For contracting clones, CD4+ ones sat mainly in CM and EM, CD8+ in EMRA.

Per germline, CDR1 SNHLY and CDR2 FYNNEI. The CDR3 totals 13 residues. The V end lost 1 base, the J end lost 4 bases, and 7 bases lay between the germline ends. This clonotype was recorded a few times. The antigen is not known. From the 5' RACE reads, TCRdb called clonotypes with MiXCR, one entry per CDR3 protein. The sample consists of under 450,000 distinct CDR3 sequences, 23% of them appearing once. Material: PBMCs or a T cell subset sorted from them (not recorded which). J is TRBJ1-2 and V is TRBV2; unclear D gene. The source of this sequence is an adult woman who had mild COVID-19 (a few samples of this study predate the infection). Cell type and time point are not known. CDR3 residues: CASSEGERYGYTF. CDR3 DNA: TGTGCCAGCAGTGAAGGGGAACGCTATGGCTACACCTTC.